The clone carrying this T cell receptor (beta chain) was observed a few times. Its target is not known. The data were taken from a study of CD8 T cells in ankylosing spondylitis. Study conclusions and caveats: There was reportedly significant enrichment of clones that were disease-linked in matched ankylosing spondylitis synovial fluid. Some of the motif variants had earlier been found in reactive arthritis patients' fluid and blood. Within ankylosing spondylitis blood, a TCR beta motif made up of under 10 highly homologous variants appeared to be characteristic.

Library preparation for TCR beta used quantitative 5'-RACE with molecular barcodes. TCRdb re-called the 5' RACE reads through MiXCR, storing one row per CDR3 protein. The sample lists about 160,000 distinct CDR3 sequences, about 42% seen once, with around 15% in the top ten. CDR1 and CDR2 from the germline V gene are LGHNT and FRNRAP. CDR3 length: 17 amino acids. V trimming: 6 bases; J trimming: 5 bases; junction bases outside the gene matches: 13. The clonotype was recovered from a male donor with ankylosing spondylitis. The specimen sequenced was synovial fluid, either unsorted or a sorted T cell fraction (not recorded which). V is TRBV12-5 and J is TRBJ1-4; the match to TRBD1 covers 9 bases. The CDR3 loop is CASGPRARDRENEKLFF. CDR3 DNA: TGTGCTAGTGGCCCGAGGGCGCGGGACAGGGAAAATGAAAAACTGTTTTTT.